Sequencing of this T cell receptor beta chain was carried out in a study of shared clonotypes between healthy human individuals. Overall study: Every donor yielded three CD4 naive, three CD4 memory, two CD8 naive and one CD8 memory plate.

Germline V CDR1 and CDR2: LNHDA, SQIVND (reference sequence). The CDR3 has 11 amino acids. Trimming at V came to 9 bases and at J to 3 bases, leaving 1 base not matched to a gene. It was around 190 ng DNA, 25,000 to 35,000 T cell genomes, that sorted-subset replicate PCRs used. Method: immunoSEQ multiplex PCR; TCRdb's copy keeps in-frame clones and lacks some. The sample includes around 720,000 clones, 73% of them seen just once. Broader study findings: The low donor count limited represented genetic and exposure-history diversity. Generation of non-shared clonotypes was less probable than generation of clonotypes shared by all four donors.

In this sample, this clone turned up many times. What it binds is unknown. In the same sample, other DNA sequences code for this CDR3. This receptor was taken from a woman aged 25 to 39 in good health. The rearrangement links TRBV19 to TRBJ2-7, with 8 nucleotides matching TRBD1. The sequenced sample was memory CD4+ T cells sorted from blood. Subset given: CD45RA-negative fraction. CDR3 sequence reads: CASGQGYEQYF. CDR3 bases: TGTGCCAGCGGACAGGGCTACGAGCAGTACTTC.